This T cell receptor (beta chain) originates from a study of Ad26.COV2.S vaccination and SARS-CoV-2 variants. Regarding the study as a whole: In vaccinated individuals, spike-specific CD8+ and CD4+ T cell responses reportedly displayed substantial breadth. From the TCR breadth and depth analyses, total T cell responses may have been underestimated.

This clone has only a few counts. The antigen remains undetermined. V was shortened by 1 base and J by 4 bases, with 8 bases between the two germline ends. The CDR3 contains 14 residues. Germline CDR1 is SNHLY and CDR2 is FYNNEI. Measured with immunoSEQ multiplex PCR; TCRdb has only the in-frame clones, and not every one. The table has around 370,000 clones, 92% seen once. Here the sequenced sample was peripheral blood, taken after recovery from COVID-19. This sequence was found in a human donor who had recovered from COVID-19. V usage is TRBV2 and J usage is TRBJ1-5; D remains ambiguous. The CDR3 sequence: CASSEDFVNQPQHF. The CDR3 DNA reads TGTGCCAGCAGTGAAGACTTTGTTAATCAGCCCCAGCATTTT.